The 20 T cell receptor beta chains in this list originate from one sample, sequenced in a study of beta chain features in type 1 diabetes. cDNA synthesis used the whole RNA isolate, giving expressed TCRB sequences. TCRdb's table, derived via immunoSEQ multiplex PCR, lists solely in-frame clones and lacks some. The sample records 60,000 to 75,000 clones, roughly 60% being singletons. Sequenced: Tregs from blood. These receptors all stem from a woman aged 18-29 years in good health.

The rearrangement uses TRBV19 and TRBJ2-5; TRBD1 matches 7 bases. This CDR3 spans 12 amino acids. The J segment lost 11 bases and the V segment lost 3 bases, leaving 6 bases of the junction unmatched. The germline CDR1 and CDR2 sequences are LNHDA and SQIVND (reference sequence). The CDR3 sequence is CASSIGDSRQYF. CDR3 DNA: TGTGCCAGTAGTATTGGGGACAGCAGGCAGTACTTC. Based on the CDR3 plus reference TRBV19 and TRBJ2-5, the full variable domain is DGGITQSPKYLFRKEGQNVTLSCEQNLNHDAMYWYRQDPGQGLRLIYYSQIVNDFQKGDIAEGYSVSREKKESFPLTVTSAQKNPTAFYLCASSIGDSRQYFGPGTRLLVL.

V usage is TRBV7-9 and J usage is TRBJ1-1, with D perhaps matching TRBD1 (5 bases). V was shortened by 3 bases and J by 1 base, with 6 bases between the two germline ends. The germline V gene has CDR1 SEHNR and CDR2 FQNEAQ (reference sequence). The CDR3 has 13 residues. CDR3 protein: CASSFGGNTEAFF. The CDR3 DNA reads TGTGCCAGCAGCTTCGGGGGGAACACTGAAGCTTTCTTT.

This sequence joins TRBV4-2 and TRBJ2-5, with D maybe TRBD2 (6 bases). V shed 4 bases and J shed 7 bases, with 22 bases lying between them. Germline lookup yields CDR1 LGHNA and CDR2 YNFKEQ. The CDR3 covers 16 residues. The CDR3 is CASSRLGTDTKRTQYF. The CDR3 coding sequence is TGTGCCAGCAGCCGTCTCGGGACTGACACAAAGAGGACCCAGTACTTC.

The chain recombines TRBV10-3 with TRBJ1-2; no firm D call. The V and J ends lost 0 bases and 4 bases respectively, with 12 bases between them. Germline loops: CDR1 ENHRY, CDR2 SYGVKD. The CDR3 extends over 15 amino acids. The CDR3, as DNA: TGTGCCATCAGTGAGTCAGCCCCACGCGGCTATGGCTACACCTTC. Translation: CAISESAPRGYGYTF.

V usage is TRBV4-1 and J usage is TRBJ1-3; 8 bases are shared with TRBD1. The ends lost 2 bases at V and 4 bases at J; junction bases unmatched: 4. Germline values: CDR1 MGHRA, CDR2 YSYEKL. The length of the CDR3 is 15 residues. The CDR3 loop reads CASSQRTGPGNTIYF. DNA of the CDR3: TGCGCCAGCAGCCAAAGGACAGGGCCAGGAAACACCATATATTTT.

The rearrangement uses TRBV19 and TRBJ2-6; perhaps TRBD2 as D (6 bases). Trimming pared 5 bases from V and 4 bases from J, leaving 12 bases between. From germline, CDR1 is LNHDA and CDR2 SQIVND (reference sequence). The length of the CDR3 is 15 residues. In DNA form, the CDR3 reads TGTGCCAGTAGTTTAGGACTAAGCGGGGCCAACGTCCTGACTTTC. Translating gives CASSLGLSGANVLTF.

J is TRBJ2-7 and V is TRBV10-3; a possible D gene is TRBD1 (6 bases). V lost 3 bases to trimming and J lost 0 bases, with 18 bases between them. The CDR3 is made up of 17 amino acids. Germline V gives CDR1 ENHRY, CDR2 SYGVKD. In DNA, the CDR3 is TGTGCCATCAGTGATACTCTTACGGGACACAACTCCTACGAGCAGTACTTC. It encodes CAISDTLTGHNSYEQYF.

CDR3 DNA sequence: TGTGCCAGCAGCTTTATTATCTCCACTACAATGAACACTGAAGCTTTCTTT. It yields the protein CASSFIISTTMNTEAFF. The chain combines TRBV11-2 with TRBJ1-1; D call uncertain. This CDR3 is 17 amino acids long. CDR1 and CDR2 from the germline V gene are SGHAT and FQNNGV. The ends were cut back, 3 bases at V and 0 bases at J, with 17 bases in the middle.

This clone was picked up one time. The rearrangement uses TRBV18 and TRBJ1-2, with TRBD1 matching 12 bases. Germline V gene lookup returns CDR1 KGHSH and CDR2 LQKENI. This CDR3 contains 15 residues. V shed 3 bases and J 4 bases; nucleotides not matched to a gene: 3. CDR3 region: CASSPGTGGSYGYTF. The CDR3 bases are TGTGCCAGCTCACCGGGGACAGGGGGCAGCTATGGCTACACCTTC.

The J gene is TRBJ1-4, the V gene TRBV5-1; D gene ambiguous. V lost 4 bases to trimming and J lost 8 bases, with 9 bases between them. The CDR3 extends over 12 amino acids. CDR1 and CDR2 (germline): SGHRS, YFSETQ. Here the CDR3 reads CASSGSSEKLFF. The CDR3 bases are TGCGCCAGCAGCGGGAGTTCGGAAAAACTGTTTTTT. Supplemented by reference TRBV5-1 and TRBJ1-4, the full variable domain reads KAGVTQTPRYLIKTRGQQVTLSCSPISGHRSVSWYQQTPGQGLQFLFEYFSETQRNKGNFPGRFSGRQFSNSRSEMNVSTLELGDSALYLCASSGSSEKLFFGSGTQLSVL.

The rearrangement links TRBV5-1 to TRBJ2-3, with D possibly TRBD2 on 5 matching bases. CDR1 is SGHRS, CDR2 YFSETQ, per germline. V was cut by 2 bases and J by 6 bases, with 10 bases left in between. CDR3 length: 13 amino acids. Written as DNA, the CDR3 is TGCGCCAGCAGCTTCGTCGGGGAGGATACGCAGTATTTT. This encodes CASSFVGEDTQYF. Looking up the rest from reference TRBV5-1 and TRBJ2-3 gives the full variable domain: KAGVTQTPRYLIKTRGQQVTLSCSPISGHRSVSWYQQTPGQGLQFLFEYFSETQRNKGNFPGRFSGRQFSNSRSEMNVSTLELGDSALYLCASSFVGEDTQYFGPGTRLTVL.

Details on this clone: At the DNA level, this CDR3 is encoded by other sequences in the same sample as well. This rearrangement joins TRBV5-1 to TRBJ1-1; 8 nucleotides line up with TRBD1. Germline-derived CDR1 and CDR2 are SGHRS and YFSETQ. J gave up 8 bases and V 0 bases, and 6 bases lay outside the gene matches. This CDR3 is built from 14 residues. The CDR3 region has the DNA TGCGCCAGCAGCTTGGGGGACAGGTCTAGCGAAGCTTTCTTT. It encodes CASSLGDRSSEAFF.

This clone was detected only a few times. This chain uses TRBV5-6 with TRBJ2-7; D is possibly TRBD1 (6 bases). The CDR3 covers 11 residues. The V and J ends lost 4 bases and 5 bases respectively, with 7 bases between them. Germline V CDR1 and CDR2: SGHDT, YYEEEE. The CDR3 sequence is CASSGDNEQYF. The CDR3 nucleotides read TGTGCCAGCAGCGGGGACAACGAGCAGTACTTC.

V usage is TRBV9 and J usage is TRBJ2-3; D gene uncertain. Looked up from germline, CDR1 is SGDLS and CDR2 is YYNGEE. The V end lost 3 bases, the J end lost 6 bases, and 11 bases lay between the germline ends. The CDR3 covers 13 residues. The CDR3 DNA reads TGTGCCAGCAGCGAACCCCCGAGGGATACGCAGTATTTT. Translation gives CASSEPPRDTQYF.

Turning to this clone: One end of the junction is discordant with germline, which a read error may explain. The rearrangement links TRBV6-5 to TRBJ2-4, with D perhaps matching TRBD1 (5 bases). Germline CDR1 reads MNHEY; CDR2 reads SVGAGI. The CDR3 extends over 15 amino acids. The CDR3 DNA follows: TGTGCCGGCAGTCGACATGGGGCTGAGCAAAACATTCAGTACTTC. It specifies CAGSRHGAEQNIQYF.

The sample holds a few counts of this clone. The chain links TRBV19 to TRBJ1-3; D remains unclear. V was trimmed by 4 bases and J by 0 bases, leaving 10 bases between them. Germline V gene lookup returns CDR1 LNHDA and CDR2 SQIVND (reference sequence). This CDR3 has 15 residues. The CDR3 coding sequence is TGTGCCAGTAGTACTCAACATCGCTCTGGAAACACCATATATTTT. Protein product: CASSTQHRSGNTIYF.

This CDR3 is CASSQGGAENTEAFF. The CDR3 bases are TGTGCCAGCAGCCAAGGCGGAGCAGAGAACACTGAAGCTTTCTTT. The genes are TRBV4-2 and TRBJ1-1, with D unclear. The CDR3 extends over 15 amino acids. Trimming cost V 1 base and J 1 base, with 10 bases left between them. From germline, CDR1 is LGHNA and CDR2 YNFKEQ.

This clone was detected a few times. The chain uses TRBV7-2 and TRBJ1-1; the D gene is possibly TRBD1 (6 bases). CDR3 length equals 12 residues. Germline CDR1 SGHTA, CDR2 FQGNSA. The germline V and J ends were trimmed by 3 bases and 7 bases, with 9 bases remaining between them. The CDR3 DNA reads as TGTGCCAGCAGCTTCAGGGGTTTTGAAGCTTTCTTT. Translated, it gives CASSFRGFEAFF.

The chain links TRBV11-2 to TRBJ2-3; TRBD2 matches 11 bases. The CDR3 consists of 14 residues. The V gene's germline CDR1 is SGHAT and CDR2 FQNNGV. J was trimmed by 8 bases and V by 2 bases; bases with no gene match: 3. The CDR3 nucleotides are TGTGCCAGCAGCTTAAGTCTAGCGGGAGGTACGCAGTATTTT. Translated: CASSLSLAGGTQYF.

The rearrangement joins TRBV2 to TRBJ2-5; 7 bases align to TRBD1. Germline assignment: CDR1 SNHLY and CDR2 FYNNEI. V lost 8 bases, J lost 5 bases, and 11 bases stayed unmatched. This CDR3 region has 14 residues. The CDR3 coding sequence is TGTGCCAGCGATCACAGGGGAAGATCGGAGACCCAGTACTTC. This sequence encodes CASDHRGRSETQYF.